The 15 T cell receptor beta chains listed next were all sequenced from one sample in a study of T cells in Graves' hyperthyroidism and ophthalmopathy. From RNA transcripts, TCR beta CDR3 regions were amplified. During a first-round RT-PCR of the TCR CDR3, the HTBI primer set was used. From the multiplex PCR reads, TCRdb called clonotypes with MiXCR, one entry per CDR3 protein. This sample has a few hundred thousand distinct CDR3 sequences, with roughly 13% found just once. Material: blood. The receptors were sampled from a woman aged 18-29 years with Graves' hyperthyroidism.

This rearrangement joins TRBV29-1 to TRBJ2-1; no clear D. This CDR3 spans 13 amino acids. V shed 3 bases and J shed 1 base, with 7 bases lying between them. Germline V gives CDR1 SQVTM, CDR2 ANQGSEA. CDR3 loop: CSVDSGSYNEQFF. DNA for the CDR3: TGCAGCGTTGACAGTGGTTCCTACAATGAGCAGTTCTTC.

This clonotype was seen many times. V and J are TRBV27 and TRBJ1-5; D unresolved. The CDR3 is 15 amino acids. CDR1 and CDR2 (germline): MNHEY, SMNVEV (reference sequence). V lost 2 bases to trimming and J lost 0 bases, with 8 bases between them. CDR3 amino acids: CASSLQANSNQPQHF. Written as DNA, the CDR3 is TGTGCCAGCAGTTTACAGGCAAATAGCAATCAGCCCCAGCATTTT.

The rearrangement uses TRBV6-2 or TRBV6-3 and TRBJ2-7, with TRBD2 matching 11 bases. This CDR3 is built from 15 residues. After removal of 6 bases from V and 5 bases from J, the junction contained 9 bases not matched to a gene. Germline V CDR1 and CDR2: MNHEY, SVGEGT. CDR3 protein: CASRLAGGSYNEQYF. In DNA form, the CDR3 reads TGTGCCAGCAGGCTAGCGGGAGGTTCCTACAACGAGCAGTACTTC.

This clonotype was seen repeatedly, ten times or more. J is TRBJ1-5 and V is TRBV9, with D tentatively TRBD1 (5 bases). The CDR3 covers 15 residues. Trimming shortened V by 4 bases and J by 5 bases, and 16 bases separated the two germline ends. Germline V gene sequence: CDR1 SGDLS, CDR2 YYNGEE. The CDR3: CASSLMGLPDQPQHF. CDR3 bases: TGTGCCAGCAGCTTAATGGGACTTCCTGATCAGCCCCAGCATTTT.

This clonotype showed up many times. The chain joins TRBV12-3 or TRBV12-4 to TRBJ2-1; D remains unclear. This CDR3 spans 18 amino acids. V lost 2 bases, J lost 8 bases, and 25 bases lay in between. For the CDR3, the DNA is TGTGCCAGCAGTTTAAGCCAATTTCAGGAGTTAGGTCTGGATGAGCAGTTCTTC. It specifies CASSLSQFQELGLDEQFF.

The chain employs TRBV6-2 or TRBV6-3 and TRBJ2-1; D is undetermined. The CDR3 is 16 residues long. The germline V gene encodes CDR1 MNHEY and CDR2 SVGEGT. V dropped 5 bases and J dropped 3 bases, with 17 bases sitting between them. DNA of the CDR3: TGTGCCAGCAGTCCTAGTTCCACCCTCCTCTACAATGAGCAGTTCTTC. This codes for CASSPSSTLLYNEQFF.

This clonotype has a count of ten or more. The chain is built from TRBV15 and TRBJ2-1, with 8 bases that match TRBD2. The germline V gene has CDR1 LNHNV and CDR2 YYDKDF (reference sequence). The V and J ends lost 0 bases and 5 bases, in that order; junction bases with no gene match: 6. The CDR3 covers 16 residues. CDR3 sequence reads: CATSRDGTSRHNEQFF. CDR3 nucleotides: TGTGCCACCAGCAGAGATGGGACTAGTAGGCACAATGAGCAGTTCTTC.

This clonotype was picked up many times. CDR3 sequence reads: CASSFSGENNQPQHF. The CDR3 DNA is TGCGCCAGCAGCTTTAGCGGAGAAAATAATCAGCCCCAGCATTTT. The rearrangement joins TRBV5-1 to TRBJ1-5, with D unresolved. This CDR3 contains 15 residues. CDR1 SGHRS and CDR2 YFSETQ come from the germline V gene. V dropped 2 bases and J dropped 4 bases, with 13 bases sitting between them.

This clonotype was detected many times. The chain recombines TRBV6-2 or TRBV6-3 with TRBJ2-5; D unresolved. The CDR3 has 14 amino acids. V was clipped by 1 base and J by 0 bases, with 6 bases between them. Germline loops: CDR1 MNHEY, CDR2 SVGEGT. The CDR3 here is CASSYLVNQETQYF. CDR3 sequence (DNA): TGTGCCAGCAGTTACTTGGTGAACCAAGAGACCCAGTACTTC.

The gene calls are TRBV5-1 and TRBJ1-4, with D unresolved. Trimming took 1 base from V and 4 from J, leaving 11 bases between them. CDR3 size: 15 residues. Per the germline V gene, CDR1 is SGHRS and CDR2 is YFSETQ. The CDR3 bases are TGCGCCAGCAGCTTGAACGGAATAGGTAATGAAAAACTGTTTTTT. Translating gives CASSLNGIGNEKLFF.

This clonotype has ten or more counts. The CDR3 here is CASSQDFNSGNAYNEQFF. The CDR3 bases are TGCGCCAGCAGCCAAGATTTTAATAGCGGGAACGCCTACAATGAGCAGTTCTTC. The rearrangement uses TRBV4-1 and TRBJ2-1, with 8 nucleotides matching TRBD2. In germline, CDR1 is MGHRA, CDR2 YSYEKL. This CDR3 is built from 18 residues. The V gene end was trimmed by 0 bases and the J gene end by 2 bases; junction bases not matched to a gene: 9.

This chain joins TRBV18 and TRBJ1-2; the D is unclear. Trimming shortened V by 2 bases and J by 8 bases, and 12 bases separated the two germline ends. Germline CDR1 KGHSH, CDR2 LQKENI. CDR3 length equals 13 residues. The DNA for the CDR3 is TGTGCCAGCTCACCAACCGAGGAACGCGGCTACACCTTC. It is translated as CASSPTEERGYTF. The full variable domain, in which reference TRBV18 and TRBJ1-2 provide the parts outside the CDR3, is NAGVMQNPRHLVRRRGQEARLRCSPMKGHSHVYWYRQLPEEGLKFMVYLQKENIIDESGMPKERFSAEFPKEGPSILRIQQVVRGDSAAYFCASSPTEERGYTFGSGTRLTVV.

A few counts support this clonotype. The V and J genes are TRBV18 and TRBJ2-6; the D is unclear. V shed 4 bases and J shed 2 bases, with 18 bases lying between them. Germline CDR1 and CDR2: KGHSH and LQKENI. The CDR3 spans 18 residues. The CDR3 here is CASSQDQAPPAGANVLTF. CDR3 coding DNA: TGTGCCAGCTCACAGGACCAGGCTCCACCTGCTGGGGCCAACGTCCTGACTTTC.

This clonotype has ten or more counts. The CDR3 is CASSIQEHRGELFF. The CDR3 nucleotides read TGTGCCAGCAGCATACAGGAGCATCGAGGGGAGCTGTTTTTT. The chain joins TRBV7-6 to TRBJ2-2, with TRBD1 as a possible D gene (5 bases). CDR3 length: 14 residues. Trimming shortened V by 5 bases and J by 8 bases, and 15 bases separated the two germline ends. Germline loops: CDR1 SGHVS, CDR2 FNYEAQ.

In its sample, this clonotype was seen many times. The V and J genes are TRBV18 and TRBJ1-2; TRBD1 is a possible D gene (6 bases). V dropped 1 base and J dropped 8 bases, with 17 bases sitting between them. The germline V gene has CDR1 KGHSH and CDR2 LQKENI. The CDR3 consists of 15 residues. CDR3 amino acids: CASSPLGDRWDGYTF. The CDR3 bases are TGTGCCAGCTCACCACTTGGTGACAGGTGGGACGGCTACACCTTC.